The T cell receptor (beta chain) described here comes from a study of identical twins. Whole-study results and caveats: Beta clonotypes that were abundant in cord blood contained fewer insertions, a pattern absent from memory repertoires.

Each CDR3 protein gets one entry after TCRdb re-called the 5' RACE reads with MiXCR. The data show some 790,000 distinct CDR3 sequences, roughly 18% seen once. In every case, the donor was a healthy Caucasian. V trimming: 5 bases; J trimming: 5 bases; junction bases outside the gene matches: 8. The CDR3 sequence is 15 residues long. Germline V gives CDR1 SGHTA, CDR2 FQGTGA. This clonotype was seen more than once but under ten times. Antigen unknown. The sample was also reused in another study, on T cells expressing NK-cell markers. As that report states: Of CD8+ T cells, about 1.0-8% belonged to dominant NKG2C+ clonotypes in several donors. These clonotypes also led the CD3+CD56-NKG2C+ fraction in a handful of donors.

This sequence joins TRBV7-3 and TRBJ2-2; TRBD2 agrees at 7 bases. The sample comprised PBMCs. The source of this sequence is a woman under 30 in good health. CDR3 amino acids: CASSPVGGLTGELFF. CDR3 DNA sequence: TGTGCCAGCAGCCCCGTCGGGGGACTAACCGGGGAGCTGTTTTTT.